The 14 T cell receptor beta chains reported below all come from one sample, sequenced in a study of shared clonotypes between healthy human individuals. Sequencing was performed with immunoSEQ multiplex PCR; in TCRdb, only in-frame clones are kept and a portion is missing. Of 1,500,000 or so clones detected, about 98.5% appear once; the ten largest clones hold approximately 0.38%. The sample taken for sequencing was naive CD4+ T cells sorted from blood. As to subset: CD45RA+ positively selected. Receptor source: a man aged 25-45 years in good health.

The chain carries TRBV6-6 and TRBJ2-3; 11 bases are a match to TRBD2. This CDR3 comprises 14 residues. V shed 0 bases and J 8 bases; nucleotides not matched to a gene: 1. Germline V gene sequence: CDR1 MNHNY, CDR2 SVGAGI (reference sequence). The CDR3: CASSYSTSGITQYF. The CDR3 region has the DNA TGTGCCAGCAGTTACTCGACTAGCGGGATTACGCAGTATTTT.

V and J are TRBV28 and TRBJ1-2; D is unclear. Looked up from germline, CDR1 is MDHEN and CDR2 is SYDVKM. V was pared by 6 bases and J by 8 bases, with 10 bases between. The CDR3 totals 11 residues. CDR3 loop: CASSTSWGYTF. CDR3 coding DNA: TGTGCCAGCAGCACTTCATGGGGCTACACCTTC.

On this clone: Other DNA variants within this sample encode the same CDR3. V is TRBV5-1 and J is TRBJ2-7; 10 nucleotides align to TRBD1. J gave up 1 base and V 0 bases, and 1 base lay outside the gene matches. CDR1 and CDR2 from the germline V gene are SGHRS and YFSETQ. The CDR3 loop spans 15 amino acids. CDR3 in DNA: TGCGCCAGCAGCTTGGGGGGACAGGGGTCCTACGAGCAGTACTTC. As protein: CASSLGGQGSYEQYF.

CDR3 protein: CASSFDSNYGYTF. In DNA form, the CDR3 reads TGCGCCAGCAGCTTCGACTCTAACTATGGCTACACCTTC. The chain has TRBV10-1 and TRBJ1-2; no clear D gene. V was clipped by 6 bases and J by 0 bases, with 8 bases between them. This CDR3 contains 13 residues. The germline gives CDR1 WNHNN, CDR2 SYGVQD (reference sequence).

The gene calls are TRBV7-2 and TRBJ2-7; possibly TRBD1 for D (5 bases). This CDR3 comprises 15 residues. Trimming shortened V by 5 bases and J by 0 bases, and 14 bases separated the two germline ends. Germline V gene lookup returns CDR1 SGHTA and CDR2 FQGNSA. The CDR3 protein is CASSTTTGYSYEQYF. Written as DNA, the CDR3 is TGTGCCAGCAGCACGACCACAGGTTACTCCTACGAGCAGTACTTC.

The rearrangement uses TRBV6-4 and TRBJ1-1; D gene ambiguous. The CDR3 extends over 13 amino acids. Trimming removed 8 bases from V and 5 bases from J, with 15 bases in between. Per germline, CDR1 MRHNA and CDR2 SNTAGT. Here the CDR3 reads CASAAERWTEAFF. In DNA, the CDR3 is TGTGCCAGCGCTGCAGAACGCTGGACTGAAGCTTTCTTT.

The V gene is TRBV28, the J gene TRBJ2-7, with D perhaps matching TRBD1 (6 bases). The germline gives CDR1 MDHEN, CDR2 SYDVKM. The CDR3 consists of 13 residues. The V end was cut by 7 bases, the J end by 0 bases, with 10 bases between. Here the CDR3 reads CASTTGGSYEQYF. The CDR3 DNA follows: TGTGCCAGCACGACAGGCGGCTCCTACGAGCAGTACTTC.

CDR3 residues: CASSQEMRANQIYGYTF. The CDR3 region has the DNA TGTGCCAGCAGCCAAGAAATGCGGGCCAATCAGATATATGGCTACACCTTC. V and J are TRBV4-2 and TRBJ1-2; D is uncertain. CDR1 is LGHNA and CDR2 is YNFKEQ in the germline V gene. The CDR3 contains 17 residues. V lost 0 bases, J lost 5 bases, and 19 bases lay in between.

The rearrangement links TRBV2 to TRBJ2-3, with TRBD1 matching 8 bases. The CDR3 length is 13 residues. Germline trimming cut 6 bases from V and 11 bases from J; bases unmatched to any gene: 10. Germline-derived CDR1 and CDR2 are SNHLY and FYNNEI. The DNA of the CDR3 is TGTGCCAGCAGACCCAGGGGGCCAGGGTTGCAGTATTTT. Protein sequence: CASRPRGPGLQYF.

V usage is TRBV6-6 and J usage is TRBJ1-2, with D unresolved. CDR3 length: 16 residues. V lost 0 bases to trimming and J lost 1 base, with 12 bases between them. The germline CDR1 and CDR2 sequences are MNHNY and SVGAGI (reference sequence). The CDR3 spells CASSYSRAPNNYGYTF. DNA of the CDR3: TGTGCCAGCAGTTACTCGAGGGCACCTAATAACTATGGCTACACCTTC.

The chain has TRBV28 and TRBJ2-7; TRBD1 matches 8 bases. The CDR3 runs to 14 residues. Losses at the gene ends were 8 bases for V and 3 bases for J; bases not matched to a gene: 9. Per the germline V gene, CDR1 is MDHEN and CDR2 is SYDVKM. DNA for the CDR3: TGTGCCAGCGGGAACCGGGACAGGAACTACGAGCAGTACTTC. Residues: CASGNRDRNYEQYF.

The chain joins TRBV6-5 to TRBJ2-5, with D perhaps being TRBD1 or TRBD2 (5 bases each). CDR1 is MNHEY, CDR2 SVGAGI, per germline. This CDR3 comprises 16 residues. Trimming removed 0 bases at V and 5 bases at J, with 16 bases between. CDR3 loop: CASSYSSNTWGETQYF. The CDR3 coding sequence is TGTGCCAGCAGTTACTCGAGTAACACCTGGGGGGAGACCCAGTACTTC.

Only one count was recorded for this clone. Written as DNA, the CDR3 is TGCAGCGTCTCTCTAGAACAAGAGACCCAGTACTTC. The encoded protein is CSVSLEQETQYF. This chain links TRBV29-1 with TRBJ2-5; no reliable D call. The V end was cut by 6 bases, the J end by 2 bases, with 10 bases between. Germline lookup yields CDR1 SQVTM and CDR2 ANQGSEA. This CDR3 is built from 12 residues.

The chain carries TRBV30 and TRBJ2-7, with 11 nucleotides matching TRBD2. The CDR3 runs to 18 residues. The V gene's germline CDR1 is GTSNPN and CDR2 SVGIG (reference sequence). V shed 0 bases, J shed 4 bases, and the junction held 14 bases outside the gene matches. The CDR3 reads CAWSVTSRLAGPLYEQYF. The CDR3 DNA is TGTGCCTGGAGTGTAACCTCCCGACTAGCGGGACCCCTTTACGAGCAGTACTTC.